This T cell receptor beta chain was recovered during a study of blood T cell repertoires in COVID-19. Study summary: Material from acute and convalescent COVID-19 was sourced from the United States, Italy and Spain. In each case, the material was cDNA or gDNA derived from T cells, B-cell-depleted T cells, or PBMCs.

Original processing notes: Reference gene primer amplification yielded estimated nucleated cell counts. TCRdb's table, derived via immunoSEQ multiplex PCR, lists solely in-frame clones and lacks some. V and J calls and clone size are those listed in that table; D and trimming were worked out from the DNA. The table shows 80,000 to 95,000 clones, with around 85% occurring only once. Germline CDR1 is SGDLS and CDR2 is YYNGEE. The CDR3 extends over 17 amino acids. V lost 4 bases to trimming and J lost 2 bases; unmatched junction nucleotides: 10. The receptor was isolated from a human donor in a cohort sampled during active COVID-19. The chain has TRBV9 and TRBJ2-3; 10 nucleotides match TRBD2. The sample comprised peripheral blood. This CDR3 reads CASSNRGLAAHTDTQYF. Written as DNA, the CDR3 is TGTGCCAGCAGCAACCGCGGACTAGCGGCCCACACAGATACGCAGTATTTT.